The present TCR beta chain was sequenced within a study of cytomegalovirus exposure and HLA in healthy donors (dated by TCRdb to about 2017). Concerning the study at large: According to an earlier analysis of a few hundred of the donors, 150 million to 200 million T cells yielded 90 million to 130 million unique TCR beta sequences and about 300 Gb of sequence data. The aim of the study was to test whether cataloging public T cell receptors could identify signatures of past pathogen exposure. To predict cytomegalovirus infection status, the study brought together high-throughput TCR immunosequencing, statistical association of individual TCRs with disease status, and machine learning. Rather than drawing on any new phenotypic data, the later analysis identified candidate immune exposures from TCR beta sequences and the way those sequences occurred across donors. Every discovery cohort repertoire had been produced on one sequencing platform. Besides the first cohort of under 700 subjects, a separate validation cohort made up of 95 to 150 different subjects was used. An early release that covered around 590 HLA-typed donors contained approximately 300 gigabases of sequencing data and roughly 84 million unique TCR sequences. A later analysis re-examined previously published TCR beta repertoires from just over 650 donors and added high-resolution HLA genotyping to investigate patterns of TCR occurrence. The study profiled the T cell repertoires of about 720 subjects by immunosequencing and related them to cytomegalovirus serostatus. The number of typed donors differed by locus: roughly 629-640 for A, B, C, DRB1 and DQB1; 500 to 550 for DQA1; 606 for DPA1; and 450 to 480 for DPB1. Genome-wide SNP genotypes for about three fifths of the 666 donors were used in a later genetic analysis, which treated that subset as a discovery cohort. Among some 400 genotyped donors of the cohort, an average of around 250,000 unique TCR beta nucleotide sequences was sequenced per donor, of which roughly 17% were non-productive. Of the roughly 430 genotyped donors, approximately 83% fell in the genetic ancestry cluster associated with self-reported Caucasian donors. In an earlier analysis of a few hundred of the donors, high-throughput TCR beta sequencing was used to judge whether each TCR beta V gene segment behaved as functional or pseudogenic. Both class I and class II loci were covered by HLA typing, at four-digit resolution. Donor age, sex, ethnicity and CMV serostatus were collected together with the repertoire data. Several DR-DQ haplotypes were handled as single units for association and clustering because linkage in the cohort was strong.

In total, over 600 healthy bone marrow donors made up the cohort. Cohort members were all nominally healthy when sampled, although unrecorded immune exposures were likely present. The donor was CMV seronegative and was included in the group of 352 seronegative cohort members. Every donor gave a peripheral blood sample, and the peripheral blood mononuclear cells from that sample were used for TCR beta sequencing. The Qiagen DNeasy Blood Extraction Kit was used to extract genomic DNA from the blood cell samples. As regards this clone: The target of this receptor is not known. The sample holds no much larger clone one base away, and base qualities are not on file.

Overall study outcomes, separate from this receptor: Cytomegalovirus status was reported to be diagnosed by the classifier with high specificity and sensitivity in both the original and validation cohorts. Most TCR sequences were observed very rarely across donors, whereas some public TCRs were present in many individuals. A later analysis found that HLA-associated TCR beta chains were more clonally expanded and had lower generation probabilities than equally common non-associated chains. According to the authors, the approach could potentially be generalized to other disease states and immunological phenotypes. Specific HLA alleles were associated with 15,000 to 20,000 TCR beta sequences at a false discovery rate of 0.05 in a later analysis. A later genetic analysis reported fewer N-insertions in productive TCRs among donors in an Asian-associated ancestry cluster than the roughly 670-donor mean. Correlated functional status among segregating V segments might reflect linkage disequilibrium, but an unknown experimental factor could not be ruled out. Strong co-occurrence of HLA alleles, especially DR and DQ, made assigning TCR associations to individual alleles difficult. In an earlier analysis of over 550 of the donors, most TCR beta V segments were observed in productive rearrangements about 87% or about 30% of the time, broadly matching IMGT annotations. Because counts were too low, roughly 18 rarely observed V segments, including chromosome 9 orphons, were left out of the earlier analysis of 587 of the donors. A group of highly shared sequence variants was considered likely to be a technical artifact of the sequencing pipeline. Three of the identified cytomegalovirus-associated TCR beta chains were confirmed in vitro to be specific for cytomegalovirus antigens. A further reported finding was that TCR beta sequences accurately predicted the HLA-A and HLA-B alleles for most subjects in the first cohort. Because HLA typing was missing for some donors at each locus, association tests included only the typed subset. The study gave a list of roughly 150 TCR beta chains associated with cytomegalovirus. For the cohort, immune exposure information was limited to CMV serostatus. A later analysis found that TCR association rates varied across HLA loci, with DRB1 alleles showing the most associated TCRs and HLA-C alleles the fewest. According to a later analysis, most CMV-associated TCR beta chains appeared to be HLA-restricted, and the HLA associations seemed to be driven largely by CMV exposure. Roughly uniform sequencing depth across donors was assumed in presence/absence analyses, although this assumption may not hold. V-gene and J-gene trimming of TCR beta chains was associated with a missense DCLRE1C variant in a later genetic analysis, and the association was replicated in an independent cohort. A later analysis reported that several top co-occurrence clusters appeared linked to parvovirus B19, influenza, CMV and Epstein-Barr virus. Only TCR beta chains were sequenced in this cohort, and the absence of alpha or paired-chain data limited detectable features.

To prepare the library, the immunoSEQ multiplex PCR assay was applied. For the multiplex PCR, a mixture combining 60 forward primers for TCR Vbeta segments and 13 reverse primers for TCR Jbeta segments was used. A multiplex PCR assay on genomic DNA amplified the CDR3 region of rearranged TCR beta genes. The amplified TCR beta libraries were sequenced on the Illumina HiSeq System as 87-base-pair reads. Regarding the original processing steps: In a later analysis, tens of millions of unique TCR beta chains were counted across the approximately 620 repertoires, and approximately 11 million of these chains were shared by at least two donors. A nearest-neighbor algorithm error-corrected the raw reads and collapsed the reads into unique sequences, merging closely related sequences to remove PCR and sequencing errors. To assign V, D and J gene segments, CDR3 sequences were aligned to IMGT reference sequences. For a sequence to be retained, at least a six-nucleotide match to both a V gene segment and a J gene segment was required. Rearrangements were called productive when the CDR3 lacked stop codons and stayed in frame with V and J; all others were non-productive. CDR3 was defined according to IMGT convention as the region running from the second conserved V-encoded cysteine to the conserved J-encoded phenylalanine. The earlier analysis of 587 of the donors excluded any sequence lacking an unambiguous match to a single V gene segment. In an earlier analysis of roughly 600 of the donors, a V segment was called functional when productive rearrangements were above 56.7%, and segregating when the standard deviation between donors exceeded 5%. A statistical classification framework was built for diagnosing cytomegalovirus status from the catalog of TCR beta chain sequences. V and J gene assignment, in a later analysis, came from comparing TCR nucleotide sequences with IMGT/GENE-DB human TR gene sequences. The TCRdist pipeline was used in a later analysis to assign CDR3 sequences and most-parsimonious VDJ recombination scenarios. In a later analysis, each TCR beta chain was defined by its CDR3 amino acid sequence together with its V-gene family, and reads lacking a unique V-gene family were excluded. In a later analysis, fewer than 650 highly shared, low-generation-probability nucleotide sequences were removed to address suspected cross-contamination and a sequencing artifact. In a later analysis, a clonal expansion index for each public chain was calculated from normalized within-repertoire ranks of inferred template counts. Generation probabilities in a later analysis came from a VDJ recombination model fitted to out-of-frame rearrangements, and those results were checked against IGoR. A later analysis scored TCR-TCR, TCR-HLA and TCR-CMV co-occurrence with hypergeometric tests, applying a repertoire-size bias correction to TCR pairs. In a later analysis, false discovery rates were estimated by permuting HLA or CMV assignments 20 times. In a later analysis, co-occurring TCRs were grouped using DBSCAN, and TCRdist sequence similarity was added for clustering within HLA-allele-positive subsets. Repertoires with fewer than 30,000 or more than 120,000 public chains, plus five repertoires with anomalous nucleotide sharing, were excluded from co-occurrence clustering. TCRdb re-hosts the immuneACCESS table, in-frame sequences only. Its copies lack some clones; in the studies checked, an unresolved V gene accounts for under half of them, and the cause for the rest is not known. V and J calls and clone size are those listed in that table; D and trimming were worked out from the DNA. For this sample there are hundreds of thousands of clones; more than 60% appear just once. About 0.22% of the sample rests with the top ten.

The TCR comes from a girl aged 2-15 years in good health and CMV-seronegative. The sequencing input was PBMCs.

This receptor carries the CDR3 CASRQDRADTGELFF. The nucleotide sequence is TGTGCCAGCAGGCAAGACAGGGCGGACACCGGGGAGCTGTTTTTT. The V gene is TRBV7-3 and the J gene is TRBJ2-2; 7 bases in the junction line up with TRBD1. Trimming takes 6 bases off V and 3 bases off J; junction bases not matched to a gene: 7. The CDR3 measures 15 amino acids from cysteine to phenylalanine. Solely the CDR3 DNA is kept, with 45 bases framed from the first base. CDR1 and CDR2 are drawn from the germline V gene: SGHTA, FQGTGA.